Following are 31 T cell receptor beta chains from one sample sequenced in a study of T cells in Graves' hyperthyroidism and ophthalmopathy. RNA transcripts yielded amplified TCR beta CDR3 regions. The TCR CDR3 first-round RT-PCR relied on the HTBI primer set. One entry per CDR3 protein, called by TCRdb with MiXCR from the multiplex PCR reads. Altogether some 440,000 distinct CDR3 sequences are present, 15% to 19% being singletons, with the ten largest covering around 7.7%. Sequencing was performed on blood. The receptor set was obtained from a woman younger than 35 with Graves' hyperthyroidism.

This clonotype was counted ten times or more. The germline gene is not matched at one end of the junction; a read error may be the cause. The chain employs TRBV20-1 and TRBJ2-2; D is perhaps TRBD1 (6 bases). CDR1 and CDR2 (germline): DFQATT, SNEGSKA (reference sequence). The CDR3 runs 15 residues. The CDR3 is CSALRARGMAGELVF. The CDR3 DNA reads as TGCAGTGCTCTCAGGGCCAGGGGAATGGCCGGGGAGCTGGTTTTT.

This clonotype was seen a handful of times. CDR3 bases: TGCGCCAGCAGCCACACGGGGACTAGCGGGGGGGCGAGAGATACGCAGTATTTT. This codes for CASSHTGTSGGARDTQYF. The chain carries TRBV4-1 and TRBJ2-3; 16 nucleotides align to TRBD2. The V segment lost 3 bases and the J segment 5 bases; nucleotides outside the gene matches: 8. Germline values: CDR1 MGHRA, CDR2 YSYEKL. The CDR3 has 18 amino acids.

The rearrangement joins TRBV9 to TRBJ1-1; tentative D call: TRBD1 (6 bases). CDR1 and CDR2 from the germline V gene are SGDLS and YYNGEE. The CDR3 is made up of 16 amino acids. V was clipped by 3 bases and J by 4 bases, with 19 bases between them. The CDR3 DNA reads as TGTGCCAGCAGCGGATGGACAGACCTCCTGAGCACTGAAGCTTTCTTT. It translates to CASSGWTDLLSTEAFF. The full variable domain, in which reference TRBV9 and TRBJ1-1 provide the parts outside the CDR3, is DSGVTQTPKHLITATGQRVTLRCSPRSGDLSVYWYQQSLDQGLQFLIQYYNGEERAKGNILERFSAQQFPDLHSELNLSSLELGDSALYFCASSGWTDLLSTEAFFGQGTRLTVV.

Details on this clonotype: A much larger clone lies one base from this, so it may be a read error. This chain joins TRBV9 and TRBJ2-7; 10 bases match TRBD1. The CDR3 sequence is 14 residues long. Trimming cost V 6 bases and J 4 bases; bases outside gene matches: 7. Per the germline V gene, CDR1 is SGDLS and CDR2 is YYNGEE. This CDR3 is CASNPGQGIYEQYF. The CDR3 bases are TGTGCCAGCAACCCGGGACAGGGGATTTACGAGCAGTACTTC.

This clonotype has only a few counts. The chain combines TRBV5-5 with TRBJ2-3, with 11 bases aligning to TRBD2. CDR1 is SGHKS, CDR2 YYEKEE, per germline (reference sequence). Trimming cost V 2 bases and J 2 bases; bases outside gene matches: 7. CDR3 length: 17 amino acids. Here the CDR3 reads CASSFRLAGGVTDTQYF. CDR3 DNA sequence: TGTGCCAGCAGCTTTAGGCTAGCGGGGGGAGTCACAGATACGCAGTATTTT.

This clonotype was found a few times. This chain uses TRBV6-2 or TRBV6-3 with TRBJ2-1; D perhaps matches TRBD2 (6 bases). CDR3 length equals 15 residues. In germline, CDR1 is MNHEY, CDR2 SVGEGT. Trimming pared 6 bases from V and 0 bases from J, leaving 12 bases between. The CDR3 sequence: CASRVSGSSYNEQFF. CDR3 sequence (DNA): TGTGCCAGCAGGGTCTCCGGGAGCTCCTACAATGAGCAGTTCTTC.

In this sample, this clonotype turned up many times. The rearrangement joins TRBV24-1 to TRBJ2-3, with D perhaps TRBD1 or TRBD2 (5 bases each). The germline V and J ends were trimmed by 0 bases and 0 bases, with 9 bases remaining between them. The CDR3 covers 16 residues. Germline lookup yields CDR1 KGHDR and CDR2 SFDVKD. The CDR3 reads CATSDLGGWSTDTQYF. As DNA, the CDR3 is TGTGCCACCAGTGATTTGGGGGGATGGAGCACAGATACGCAGTATTTT.

This clonotype was observed at least ten times. This sequence joins TRBV12-3 or TRBV12-4 and TRBJ2-1; 7 positions agree with TRBD2. V was pared by 6 bases and J by 6 bases, with 8 bases of the junction left unmatched. CDR3 length: 14 residues. Here the CDR3 DNA reads TGTGCCAGCAGATCCGGACTAGTTTTCAATGAGCAGTTCTTC. Encoded protein: CASRSGLVFNEQFF.

Note on this clonotype: This may be a read error, as it is one base from a much larger clone. The gene calls are TRBV9 and TRBJ2-3; D gene uncertain. V was clipped by 6 bases and J by 2 bases, with 19 bases between them. The CDR3 is 16 residues long. Germline V CDR1 and CDR2: SGDLS, YYNGEE. The CDR3 region has the DNA TGTGCCAGCACTCGCCATCCGGGCGTAGACACAGATACGCAGTATTTT. The encoded protein is CASTRHPGVDTDTQYF. The entire variable domain, with the rest obtained from reference TRBV9 and TRBJ2-3, is as follows: DSGVTQTPKHLITATGQRVTLRCSPRSGDLSVYWYQQSLDQGLQFLIQYYNGEERAKGNILERFSAQQFPDLHSELNLSSLELGDSALYFCASTRHPGVDTDTQYFGPGTRLTVL.

This clonotype was found many times. The rearrangement uses TRBV12-3 or TRBV12-4 and TRBJ1-1; D remains ambiguous. The CDR3 is 12 residues long. The V and J ends lost 5 bases and 4 bases respectively, with 8 bases between them. Here the CDR3 reads CASSRLGTEAFF. The CDR3, as DNA: TGTGCCAGCAGTCGGCTGGGCACTGAAGCTTTCTTT.

The chain joins TRBV2 to TRBJ2-3, with D possibly being TRBD2 (5 bases). Germline lookup yields CDR1 SNHLY and CDR2 FYNNEI. The CDR3 spans 12 residues. Trimming took off 6 bases at V and 9 bases at J, with 13 bases between the two ends. Here the CDR3 DNA reads TGTGCCAGCAGCTTAGAGGGTATCACGCAGTATTTT. The encoded protein is CASSLEGITQYF.

This clonotype was recorded many times. The V and J genes are TRBV11-2 and TRBJ1-3; D unresolved. V was cut by 5 bases and J by 2 bases, with 4 bases left in between. The CDR3 is 12 residues long. Germline V gene sequence: CDR1 SGHAT, CDR2 FQNNGV. The CDR3 sequence is CASSGTGNTIYF. The CDR3 DNA reads TGTGCCAGCAGCGGAACTGGAAACACCATATATTTT.

This clonotype was seen ten or more times. This sequence joins TRBV12-5 and TRBJ2-1; TRBD1 or TRBD2 may be the D gene (5 bases each). Trimming cost V 6 bases and J 4 bases, with 19 bases left between them. The CDR3 has 16 residues. Germline values: CDR1 LGHNT, CDR2 FRNRAP. CDR3 in DNA: TGTGCTAGTGGCTCGATTTACCCGGGACCTTACAATGAGCAGTTCTTC. The encoded protein is CASGSIYPGPYNEQFF.

In regard to this clonotype: A junction boundary mismatches the germline segment, possibly from a read error. This sequence joins TRBV7-7 and TRBJ2-2; 8 positions match TRBD1. Germline V gives CDR1 SSHAT, CDR2 FNYEAQ (reference sequence). The CDR3 length is 14 residues. CDR3 amino acids: CASSLGTGIGELFF. CDR3 DNA sequence: TGTGCTAGCAGCTTAGGGACAGGTATCGGGGAGCTGTTTTTT.

This clonotype has ten or more counts. This chain joins TRBV5-1 and TRBJ2-5; 13 positions agree with TRBD2. The germline gives CDR1 SGHRS, CDR2 YFSETQ. V was clipped by 0 bases and J by 5 bases; unmatched bases: 4. The CDR3 totals 16 residues. As DNA, the CDR3 is TGCGCCAGCAGCTTGGTACTAGCGGGAGGGACGGAGACCCAGTACTTC. Its protein is CASSLVLAGGTETQYF. The full variable domain, rest sourced from reference TRBV5-1 and TRBJ2-5, is KAGVTQTPRYLIKTRGQQVTLSCSPISGHRSVSWYQQTPGQGLQFLFEYFSETQRNKGNFPGRFSGRQFSNSRSEMNVSTLELGDSALYLCASSLVLAGGTETQYFGPGTRLLVL.

At least ten counts were recorded for this clonotype. The rearrangement joins TRBV27 to TRBJ2-2, with D perhaps matching TRBD1 (6 bases). The ends were cut back, 7 bases at V and 5 bases at J, with 20 bases in the middle. Germline CDR1 MNHEY, CDR2 SMNVEV (reference sequence). The CDR3 runs to 16 residues. The CDR3 sequence is CASTRDRHDETGELFF. The CDR3 DNA follows: TGTGCCAGCACCCGCGACAGGCACGACGAAACCGGGGAGCTGTTTTTT.

The chain joins TRBV5-5 to TRBJ1-2; D not certain. Trimming pared 0 bases from V and 1 base from J, leaving 10 bases between. The germline V gene encodes CDR1 SGHKS and CDR2 YYEKEE (reference sequence). The CDR3 runs 15 residues. The CDR3 nucleotides read TGTGCCAGCAGCTTGGAGCTGAACAATAACTATGGCTACACCTTC. Its translation: CASSLELNNNYGYTF. Supplemented by reference TRBV5-5 and TRBJ1-2, the full variable domain reads DAGVTQSPTHLIKTRGQQVTLRCSPISGHKSVSWYQQVLGQGPQFIFQYYEKEERGRGNFPDRFSARQFPNYSSELNVNALLLGDSALYLCASSLELNNNYGYTFGSGTRLTVV.

V gene TRBV30 combines with J gene TRBJ2-4; 10 bases align to TRBD2. The ends lost 3 bases at V and 0 bases at J; junction bases unmatched: 5. Germline lookup yields CDR1 GTSNPN and CDR2 SVGIG (reference sequence). This CDR3 has 16 residues. This CDR3 reads CAWSLGLARAKNIQYF. DNA for the CDR3: TGTGCCTGGAGCTTGGGACTAGCGAGAGCCAAAAACATTCAGTACTTC.

This rearrangement joins TRBV4-1 to TRBJ1-4, with 7 nucleotides matching TRBD1. V was pared by 2 bases and J by 0 bases, with 9 bases of the junction left unmatched. CDR1 is MGHRA, CDR2 YSYEKL, per germline. The length of the CDR3 is 18 residues. CDR3 loop: CASSQSSTGTATNEKLFF. In DNA form, the CDR3 reads TGCGCCAGCAGCCAATCATCAACGGGGACAGCAACTAATGAAAAACTGTTTTTT.

The sample holds many counts of this clonotype. The V and J genes are TRBV7-8 and TRBJ2-2; 7 bases agree with TRBD1. In germline, CDR1 is SGHVS, CDR2 FQNEAQ. The CDR3 runs to 15 residues. V dropped 1 base and J dropped 5; count of bases not matched to a gene: 4. Here the CDR3 DNA reads TGTGCCAGCAGCTTAGGGGGCAGGGGGACCGGGGAGCTGTTTTTT. Its protein is CASSLGGRGTGELFF. Together with reference TRBV7-8 and TRBJ2-2, the CDR3 gives the full variable domain: GAGVSQSPRYKVAKRGQDVALRCDPISGHVSLFWYQQALGQGPEFLTYFQNEAQLDKSGLPSDRFFAERPEGSVSTLKIQRTQQEDSAVYLCASSLGGRGTGELFFGEGSRLTVL.

This clonotype appeared many times. The V call is TRBV30, the J call TRBJ2-7; D tentatively fits TRBD1 or TRBD2 (6 bases each). Between the trimmed V and J ends, which lost 0 bases and 4 bases, there was a span of 16 bases. This CDR3 contains 15 residues. In germline, CDR1 is GTSNPN, CDR2 SVGIG (reference sequence). CDR3 bases: TGTGCCTGGAGTGTACAGGGCGGACTATCGTACGAGCAGTACTTC. It is translated as CAWSVQGGLSYEQYF.

This clonotype has a count of ten or more. The chain recombines TRBV12-3 or TRBV12-4 with TRBJ2-1; 7 bases fit TRBD2. This CDR3 comprises 15 residues. The V and J ends lost 0 bases and 10 bases, in that order; junction bases with no gene match: 9. CDR3 amino acids: CASSLAGGREEEQFF. For the CDR3, the DNA is TGTGCCAGCAGTTTAGCCGGAGGGAGGGAAGAAGAGCAGTTCTTC.

J is TRBJ1-3 and V is TRBV2; D might be TRBD1 (6 bases). V was clipped by 6 bases and J by 0 bases, with 12 bases between them. The V gene's germline CDR1 is SNHLY and CDR2 FYNNEI. CDR3 size: 15 residues. The DNA of the CDR3 is TGTGCCAGCAGGGCGAAGGGGGGCTCTGGAAACACCATATATTTT. Translation gives CASRAKGGSGNTIYF.

The chain joins TRBV12-3 or TRBV12-4 to TRBJ1-1, with D unclear. Deletions cut 6 bases from V and 3 bases from J, with 14 bases between. This CDR3 has 14 residues. The CDR3 DNA reads TGTGCCAGCAGGATAGGCGGGGATCACACTGAAGCTTTCTTT. Translated, it gives CASRIGGDHTEAFF.

This clonotype occurred many times. This rearrangement joins TRBV7-3 to TRBJ1-6; possible D gene TRBD1, 6 bases. V shed 0 bases and J shed 10 bases, with 10 bases lying between them. Germline CDR1 and CDR2: SGHTA and FQGTGA. The CDR3 runs to 14 residues. The CDR3 reads CASSLTPGGSPLHF. The CDR3 coding sequence is TGTGCCAGCAGCTTAACCCCCGGGGGCTCACCCCTCCACTTT.

This clonotype was detected many times. The V gene is TRBV12-3 or TRBV12-4, the J gene TRBJ1-1; 9 positions agree with TRBD1. This CDR3 spans 15 amino acids. The junction had 8 bases not matched to a gene; V was cut back by 5 bases and J by 4 bases. Here the CDR3 reads CASSPQQGAGTEAFF. CDR3 nucleotide sequence: TGTGCCAGCAGTCCTCAACAGGGGGCAGGCACTGAAGCTTTCTTT.

A word on this clonotype: Relative to the germline gene, one junction end is altered; a read error may explain this. The chain employs TRBV5-4 and TRBJ1-1; 9 positions agree with TRBD1. The CDR3 has 14 amino acids. Looked up from germline, CDR1 is SGHNT and CDR2 is YYREEE (reference sequence). The CDR3 spells CASSLGQGFTEAFF. DNA of the CDR3: TGCGCCAGCAGCCTAGGACAGGGGTTTACTGAAGCTTTCTTT.

The chain couples TRBV5-1 to TRBJ2-5; possible D gene TRBD2, 7 bases. The germline V gene encodes CDR1 SGHRS and CDR2 YFSETQ. The CDR3 length is 15 residues. The V gene lost 4 bases and the J gene lost 5 bases, with 18 bases spanning the gap. For the CDR3, the DNA is TGCGCCAGCAGCCAGGGGACACCGCGGGGGGAGACCCAGTACTTC. It is translated as CASSQGTPRGETQYF.

The rearrangement links TRBV2 to TRBJ2-1; 8 bases match TRBD2. The length of the CDR3 is 13 residues. Per the germline V gene, CDR1 is SNHLY and CDR2 is FYNNEI. Trimming at V came to 5 bases and at J to 5 bases, leaving 2 bases not matched to a gene. In DNA form, the CDR3 reads TGTGCCAGCAGTAGCGGGAGCCACAATGAGCAGTTCTTC. Amino acid sequence: CASSSGSHNEQFF.

At least ten counts were recorded for this clonotype. The chain couples TRBV11-1 to TRBJ2-5, with 8 nucleotides matching TRBD2. The V and J ends lost 5 bases and 3 bases, in that order; junction bases with no gene match: 8. The CDR3 loop spans 15 amino acids. Germline V CDR1 and CDR2: SGHAT, FQDESV (reference sequence). CDR3 coding DNA: TGTGCCAGCAGCCCGAGTGGCGGGAGGAAAGAGACCCAGTACTTC. It yields the protein CASSPSGGRKETQYF.

This clonotype has at least ten counts. The CDR3 protein is CASSLARDRHPDTQYF. The CDR3 nucleotides are TGCGCCAGCAGCTTGGCACGGGACAGGCATCCAGATACGCAGTATTTT. The chain links TRBV5-1 to TRBJ2-3; 8 nucleotides match TRBD1. CDR1 and CDR2 from the germline V gene are SGHRS and YFSETQ. This CDR3 is 16 amino acids long. V lost 0 bases and J lost 4; bases outside the gene matches: 7.